This T cell receptor beta chain was retrieved from a study of control samples from healthy donors and cancer patients. This CDR3 contains 14 residues. V shed 0 bases and J shed 5 bases, with 10 bases lying between them. Per the germline V gene, CDR1 is MNHEY and CDR2 is SVGEGT. Clones were sequenced by immunoSEQ multiplex PCR, and TCRdb holds only the in-frame ones, with some missing. The sample carries some 100,000 clones, roughly 92% recorded once. Sequencing was carried out using blood. This clonotype was sampled from a human donor in good health. The donor label of this sample is uncertain. This rearrangement joins TRBV6-2 or TRBV6-3 to TRBJ1-1, with D unclear. This chain's CDR3 is CASSYSQEGTEAFF. CDR3 bases: TGTGCCAGCAGTTACTCTCAGGAAGGGACTGAAGCTTTCTTT.